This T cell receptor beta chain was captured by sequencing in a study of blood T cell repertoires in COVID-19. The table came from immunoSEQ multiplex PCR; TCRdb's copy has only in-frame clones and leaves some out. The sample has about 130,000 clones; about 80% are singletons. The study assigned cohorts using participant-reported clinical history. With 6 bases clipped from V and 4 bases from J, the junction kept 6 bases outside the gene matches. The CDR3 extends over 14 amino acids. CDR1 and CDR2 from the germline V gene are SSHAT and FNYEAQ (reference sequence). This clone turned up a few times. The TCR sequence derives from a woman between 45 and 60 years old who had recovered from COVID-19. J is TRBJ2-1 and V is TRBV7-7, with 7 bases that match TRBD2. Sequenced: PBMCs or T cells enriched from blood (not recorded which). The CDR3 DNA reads TGTGCCAGCAGGGATTGGGGGGGTTACAATGAGCAGTTCTTC. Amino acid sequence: CASRDWGGYNEQFF. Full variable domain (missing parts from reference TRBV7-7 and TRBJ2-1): GAGVSQSPRYKVTKRGQDVTLRCDPISSHATLYWYQQALGQGPEFLTYFNYEAQPDKSGLPSDRFSAERPEGSISTLTIQRTEQRDSAMYRCASRDWGGYNEQFFGPGTRLTVL.